This is a list of T cell receptor beta chains from one sample in a study of PD-1 blockade in classical Hodgkin lymphoma. Sequencing used immunoSEQ multiplex PCR; TCRdb keeps in-frame clones, though not all of them. The sample holds roughly 15,000 clones, approximately 83% seen once. Sequenced here: peripheral blood mononuclear cells (PBMCs), sampled at baseline. The receptor source for this set is a human donor with classical Hodgkin lymphoma. The CDR3 runs from the conserved cysteine through the conserved F or W. The order of the fields is CDR3 DNA, CDR3 protein, D gene, clone size, V gene, J gene. The D gene is left open where the match is weak. Some rows mark clone size as missing; the rest say once, few, many or name a class of expanded clone.

CDR3nt: TGTGCCACCAGCAGAGATTCGACAGGGGGTGGCTACACCTTC
CDR3aa: CATSRDSTGGGYTF
d_gene: TRBD1
abundance: NA
v_gene: TRBV15
j_gene: TRBJ1-2

CDR3nt: TGTGCCAGCAGCTTGGAGGGGCCCAGCACAGATACGCAGTATTTT
CDR3aa: CASSLEGPSTDTQYF
d_gene: NA
abundance: NA
v_gene: TRBV5-4
j_gene: TRBJ2-3

CDR3nt: TGTGCCAGTAGTATAGAAGCGGGACAGGGAGGTGTGAGCACTGAAGCTTTCTTT
CDR3aa: CASSIEAGQGGVSTEAFF
d_gene: TRBD1
abundance: NA
v_gene: TRBV19
j_gene: TRBJ1-1

CDR3nt: TGTGCCATCAGCGGGACAGGGGCTACCGGGGAGCTGTTTTTT
CDR3aa: CAISGTGATGELFF
d_gene: TRBD1
abundance: NA
v_gene: TRBV10-3
j_gene: TRBJ2-2

CDR3nt: TGTGCCAGCAGCTTAGCGTGGGCGGTGAGCACAGATACGCAGTATTTT
CDR3aa: CASSLAWAVSTDTQYF
d_gene: NA
abundance: NA
v_gene: TRBV7-8
j_gene: TRBJ2-3

CDR3nt: TGTGCCAGCTCACCGCTGGACAACACCGGGGAGCTGTTTTTT
CDR3aa: CASSPLDNTGELFF
d_gene: NA
abundance: NA
v_gene: TRBV18
j_gene: TRBJ2-2

CDR3nt: TGCGCCAGCAGCTGGCGGACAGGGGATAATTCACCCCTCCACTTT
CDR3aa: CASSWRTGDNSPLHF
d_gene: TRBD1
abundance: few
v_gene: TRBV5-1
j_gene: TRBJ1-6

CDR3nt: TGTGCCAGCAGGTTGGGGTGGCAGAACTACAATGAGCAGTTCTTC
CDR3aa: CASRLGWQNYNEQFF
d_gene: NA
abundance: NA
v_gene: TRBV7-6
j_gene: TRBJ2-1

CDR3nt: TGTGCCACCAGCAGAGATGGCATCGATCGACAGAACACTGAAGCTTTCTTT
CDR3aa: CATSRDGIDRQNTEAFF
d_gene: NA
abundance: NA
v_gene: TRBV15
j_gene: TRBJ1-1

CDR3nt: TGTGCCAGCAGCGTAGTTCGGGGGGGTGCGAACACTGAAGCTTTCTTT
CDR3aa: CASSVVRGGANTEAFF
d_gene: NA
abundance: NA
v_gene: TRBV9
j_gene: TRBJ1-1

CDR3nt: TGTGCCAGCAGGGTTTCTACTACAGGATCTGGCCCCCTCTATGGCTACACCTTC
CDR3aa: CASRVSTTGSGPLYGYTF
d_gene: NA
abundance: few
v_gene: TRBV2
j_gene: TRBJ1-2

CDR3nt: TGCGCCAGCAGCCAAGAGGGGGACCGGCTGGATGGCTACACCTTC
CDR3aa: CASSQEGDRLDGYTF
d_gene: NA
abundance: NA
v_gene: TRBV4-3
j_gene: TRBJ1-2

CDR3nt: TGTGCCAGTAGAGGGGCCGCCAATCAGCCCCAGCATTTT
CDR3aa: CASRGAANQPQHF
d_gene: NA
abundance: NA
v_gene: TRBV19
j_gene: TRBJ1-5

CDR3nt: TGTGCCAGCAGTCGCGGACTAGCGGGGGGGCAAGAGACCCAGTACTTC
CDR3aa: CASSRGLAGGQETQYF
d_gene: TRBD2
abundance: NA
v_gene: TRBV28
j_gene: TRBJ2-5

CDR3nt: TGTGCCAGCGGGACTAGCGGGGCCTACGAGCAGTACTTC
CDR3aa: CASGTSGAYEQYF
d_gene: TRBD2
abundance: NA
v_gene: TRBV7-2
j_gene: TRBJ2-7

CDR3nt: TGTGCCAGCAGTGACGGGCCAGGGCGTAATGAAAAACTGTTTTTT
CDR3aa: CASSDGPGRNEKLFF
d_gene: NA
abundance: NA
v_gene: TRBV6-4
j_gene: TRBJ1-4

CDR3nt: TGTGCCAGCAGTTACTCCCTCCAGGGCGGCACTGAAGCTTTCTTT
CDR3aa: CASSYSLQGGTEAFF
d_gene: NA
abundance: NA
v_gene: TRBV6-5
j_gene: TRBJ1-1

CDR3nt: TGTGCCAGCAGCTTATGGGGCGGTAATGAGCAGTTCTTC
CDR3aa: CASSLWGGNEQFF
d_gene: NA
abundance: NA
v_gene: TRBV7-9
j_gene: TRBJ2-1

CDR3nt: TGCGCCAGCAGCCAAGCGCAGGGGGGGATTATCCGCACAGATACGCAGTATTTT
CDR3aa: CASSQAQGGIIRTDTQYF
d_gene: NA
abundance: NA
v_gene: TRBV4-3
j_gene: TRBJ2-3

CDR3nt: TGTGCCAGCAGTTACACAGGAGCGAGCTCTGGAAACACCATATATTTT
CDR3aa: CASSYTGASSGNTIYF
d_gene: NA
abundance: NA
v_gene: TRBV6-5
j_gene: TRBJ1-3

CDR3nt: TGTGCCAGTAGTATGGATCCGAAGGGCTTCTCGGCCGTCTATGGCTACACCTTC
CDR3aa: CASSMDPKGFSAVYGYTF
d_gene: NA
abundance: NA
v_gene: TRBV19
j_gene: TRBJ1-2

CDR3nt: TGTGCCAGCAGCTTAGATGGATTAACCTACGAGCAGTACTTC
CDR3aa: CASSLDGLTYEQYF
d_gene: NA
abundance: NA
v_gene: TRBV7-6
j_gene: TRBJ2-7

CDR3nt: TGCGCCAGCAGCGCCAGCCCCGAAGGATCCCGTTACACCTTC
CDR3aa: CASSASPEGSRYTF
d_gene: NA
abundance: NA
v_gene: TRBV4-1
j_gene: TRBJ1-2

CDR3nt: TGCGCCAGCAGTCAATCGCCCAGGACAGGGAACTACGAGCAGTACTTC
CDR3aa: CASSQSPRTGNYEQYF
d_gene: TRBD1
abundance: NA
v_gene: TRBV23-1
j_gene: TRBJ2-7

CDR3nt: TGTGCCAGCAGCGCCTCAGGGGGAGACGACGAGCAGTACTTC
CDR3aa: CASSASGGDDEQYF
d_gene: TRBD1
abundance: once
v_gene: TRBV9
j_gene: TRBJ2-7

CDR3nt: TGCGCCAGCAGCGGGGGGAGCACAGATACGCAGTATTTT
CDR3aa: CASSGGSTDTQYF
d_gene: NA
abundance: few
v_gene: TRBV5-1
j_gene: TRBJ2-3

CDR3nt: TGTGCCAGTAGAAGTCAGGCCAACTATGGCTACACCTTC
CDR3aa: CASRSQANYGYTF
d_gene: NA
abundance: NA
v_gene: TRBV19
j_gene: TRBJ1-2

CDR3nt: TGTGCCAGTAGGGACATAGGCAACACCGGGGAGCTGTTTTTT
CDR3aa: CASRDIGNTGELFF
d_gene: NA
abundance: NA
v_gene: TRBV19
j_gene: TRBJ2-2

CDR3nt: TGTGCCAGCATAGGCCTTGGGACTGAAGCTTTCTTT
CDR3aa: CASIGLGTEAFF
d_gene: NA
abundance: NA
v_gene: TRBV2
j_gene: TRBJ1-1